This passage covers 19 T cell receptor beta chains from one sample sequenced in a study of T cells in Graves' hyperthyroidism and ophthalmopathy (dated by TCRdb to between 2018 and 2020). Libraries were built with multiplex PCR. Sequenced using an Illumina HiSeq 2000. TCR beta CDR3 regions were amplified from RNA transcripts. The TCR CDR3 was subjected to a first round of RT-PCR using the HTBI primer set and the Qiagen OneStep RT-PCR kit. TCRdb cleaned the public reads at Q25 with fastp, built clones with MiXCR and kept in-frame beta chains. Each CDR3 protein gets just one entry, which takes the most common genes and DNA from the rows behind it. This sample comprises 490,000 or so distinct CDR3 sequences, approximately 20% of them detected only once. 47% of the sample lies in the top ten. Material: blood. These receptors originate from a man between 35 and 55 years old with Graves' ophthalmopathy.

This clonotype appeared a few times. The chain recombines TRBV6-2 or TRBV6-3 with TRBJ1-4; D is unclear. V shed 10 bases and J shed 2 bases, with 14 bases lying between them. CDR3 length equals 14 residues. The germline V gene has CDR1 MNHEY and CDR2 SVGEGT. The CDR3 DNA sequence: TGTGCCACCTTCTCGACAAGCACTAATGAAAAACTGTTTTTT. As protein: CATFSTSTNEKLFF.

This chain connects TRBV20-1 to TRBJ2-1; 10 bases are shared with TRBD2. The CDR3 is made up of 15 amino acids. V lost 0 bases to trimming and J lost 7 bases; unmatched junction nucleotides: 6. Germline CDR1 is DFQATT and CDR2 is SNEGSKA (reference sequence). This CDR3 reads CSARDLAGERNEQFF. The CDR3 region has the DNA TGCAGTGCTAGAGATCTAGCGGGAGAGAGGAATGAGCAGTTCTTC.

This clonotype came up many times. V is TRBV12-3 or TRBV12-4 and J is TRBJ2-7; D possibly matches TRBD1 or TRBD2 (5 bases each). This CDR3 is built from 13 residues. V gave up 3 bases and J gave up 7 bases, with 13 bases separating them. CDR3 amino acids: CASSLGATGEQYF. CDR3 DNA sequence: TGTGCCAGCAGTTTGGGAGCAACAGGAGAGCAGTACTTC.

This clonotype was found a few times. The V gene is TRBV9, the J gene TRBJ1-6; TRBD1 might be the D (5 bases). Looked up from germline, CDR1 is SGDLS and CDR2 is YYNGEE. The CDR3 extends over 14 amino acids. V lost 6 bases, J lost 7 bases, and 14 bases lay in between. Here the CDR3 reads CASNGGGSNSPLHF. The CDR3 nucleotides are TGTGCCAGCAATGGCGGGGGGTCGAATTCACCCCTCCACTTT. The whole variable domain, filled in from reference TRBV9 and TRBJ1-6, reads DSGVTQTPKHLITATGQRVTLRCSPRSGDLSVYWYQQSLDQGLQFLIQYYNGEERAKGNILERFSAQQFPDLHSELNLSSLELGDSALYFCASNGGGSNSPLHFGNGTRLTVT.

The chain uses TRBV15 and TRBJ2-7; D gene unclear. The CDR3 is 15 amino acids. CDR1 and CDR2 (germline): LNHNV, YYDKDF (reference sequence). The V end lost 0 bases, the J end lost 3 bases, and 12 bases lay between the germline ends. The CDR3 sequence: CATSRDQSALYEQYF. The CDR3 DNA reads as TGTGCCACCAGCAGAGATCAGTCGGCCCTCTACGAGCAGTACTTC.

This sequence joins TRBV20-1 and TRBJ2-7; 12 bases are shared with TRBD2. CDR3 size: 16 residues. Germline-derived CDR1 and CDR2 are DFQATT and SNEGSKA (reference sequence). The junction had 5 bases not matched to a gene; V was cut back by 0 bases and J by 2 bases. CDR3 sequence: CSARDSTSGGTYEQYF. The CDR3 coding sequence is TGCAGTGCTAGAGATTCCACTAGCGGGGGGACCTACGAGCAGTACTTC.

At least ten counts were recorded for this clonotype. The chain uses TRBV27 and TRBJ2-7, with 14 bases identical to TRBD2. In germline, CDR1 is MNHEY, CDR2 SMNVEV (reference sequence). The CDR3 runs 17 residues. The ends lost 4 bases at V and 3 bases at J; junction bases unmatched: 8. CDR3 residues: CASSSLGTSGSLYEQYF. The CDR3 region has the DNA TGTGCCAGCAGTTCCCTTGGGACTAGCGGGAGCCTCTACGAGCAGTACTTC.

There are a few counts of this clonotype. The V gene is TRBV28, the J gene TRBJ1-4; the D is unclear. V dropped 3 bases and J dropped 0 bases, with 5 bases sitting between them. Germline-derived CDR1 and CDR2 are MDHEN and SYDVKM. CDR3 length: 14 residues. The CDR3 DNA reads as TGTGCCAGCAGTTTGAAGGCAACTAATGAAAAACTGTTTTTT. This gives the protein CASSLKATNEKLFF.

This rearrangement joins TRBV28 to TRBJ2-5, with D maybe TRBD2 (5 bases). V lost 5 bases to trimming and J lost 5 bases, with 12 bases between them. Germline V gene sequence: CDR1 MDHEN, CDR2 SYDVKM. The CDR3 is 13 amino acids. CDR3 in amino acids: CASSDERPETQYF. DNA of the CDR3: TGTGCCAGCAGTGATGAGCGGCCGGAGACCCAGTACTTC.

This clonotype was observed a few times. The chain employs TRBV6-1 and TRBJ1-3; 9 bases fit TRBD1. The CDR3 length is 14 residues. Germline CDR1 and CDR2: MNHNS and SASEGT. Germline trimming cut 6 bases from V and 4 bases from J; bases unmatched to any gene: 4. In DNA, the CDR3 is TGTGCCAGCAGCCGTACAGGGGGCGGAAACACCATATATTTT. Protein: CASSRTGGGNTIYF.

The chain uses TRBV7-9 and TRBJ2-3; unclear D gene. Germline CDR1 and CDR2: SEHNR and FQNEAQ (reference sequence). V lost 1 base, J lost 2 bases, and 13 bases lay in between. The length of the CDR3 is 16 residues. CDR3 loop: CASSLVSNFHTDTQYF. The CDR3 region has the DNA TGTGCCAGCAGCTTAGTGTCAAACTTCCACACAGATACGCAGTATTTT. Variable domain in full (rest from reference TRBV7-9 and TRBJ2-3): DTGVSQNPRHKITKRGQNVTFRCDPISEHNRLYWYRQTLGQGPEFLTYFQNEAQLEKSRLLSDRFSAERPKGSFSTLEIQRTEQGDSAMYLCASSLVSNFHTDTQYFGPGTRLTVL.

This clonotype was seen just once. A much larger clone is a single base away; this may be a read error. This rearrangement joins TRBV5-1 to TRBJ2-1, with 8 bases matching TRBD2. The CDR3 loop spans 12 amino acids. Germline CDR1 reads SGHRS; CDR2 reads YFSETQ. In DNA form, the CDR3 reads TGCGCCAGCAGCTTGACTAGCGGTGAGCGGTTCTTC. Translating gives CASSLTSGERFF.

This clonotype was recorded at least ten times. The CDR3 here is CSAGYGYTF. The CDR3 region has the DNA TGCAGTGCCGGGTATGGCTACACCTTC. The chain joins TRBV20-1 to TRBJ1-2; D remains unclear. Deletions cut 6 bases from V and 5 bases from J, with 4 bases between. Germline V gene sequence: CDR1 DFQATT, CDR2 SNEGSKA (reference sequence). The CDR3 totals 9 residues.

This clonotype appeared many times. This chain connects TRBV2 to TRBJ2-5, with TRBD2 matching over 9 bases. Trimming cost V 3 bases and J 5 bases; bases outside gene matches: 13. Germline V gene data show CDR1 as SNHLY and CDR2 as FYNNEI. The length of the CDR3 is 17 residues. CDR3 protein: CASSDGVPAGGGETQYF. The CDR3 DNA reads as TGTGCCAGCAGTGACGGAGTCCCAGCGGGAGGCGGTGAGACCCAGTACTTC.

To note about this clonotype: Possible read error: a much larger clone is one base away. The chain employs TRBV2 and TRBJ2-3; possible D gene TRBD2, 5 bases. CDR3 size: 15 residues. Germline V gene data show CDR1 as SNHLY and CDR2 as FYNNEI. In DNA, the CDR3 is TGTGCCAGCACTGAACGGACTTCAAAGGTTGATACGCAGTATTTT. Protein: CASTERTSKVDTQYF.

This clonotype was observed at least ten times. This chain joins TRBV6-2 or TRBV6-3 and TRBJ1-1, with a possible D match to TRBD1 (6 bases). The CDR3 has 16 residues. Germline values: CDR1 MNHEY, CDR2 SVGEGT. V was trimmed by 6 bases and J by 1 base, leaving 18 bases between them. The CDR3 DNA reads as TGTGCCAGCAGCCCCATCCCGGGACAATGGAACACTGAAGCTTTCTTT. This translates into CASSPIPGQWNTEAFF.

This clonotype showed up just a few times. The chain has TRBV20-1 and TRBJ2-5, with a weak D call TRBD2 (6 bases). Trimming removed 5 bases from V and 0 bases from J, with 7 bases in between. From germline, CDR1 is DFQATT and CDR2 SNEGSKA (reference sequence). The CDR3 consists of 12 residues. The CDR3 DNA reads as TGCAGTGCTCGGGAGTACCAAGAGACCCAGTACTTC. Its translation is CSAREYQETQYF.

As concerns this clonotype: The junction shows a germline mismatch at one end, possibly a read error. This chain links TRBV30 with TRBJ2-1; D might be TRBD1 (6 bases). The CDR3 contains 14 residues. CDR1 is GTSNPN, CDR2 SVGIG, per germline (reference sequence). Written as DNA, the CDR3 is TGTGCCTGGAGTGTCGGTGGGGGCCGGAATGAGCAGTCCTTC. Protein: CAWSVGGGRNEQSF.

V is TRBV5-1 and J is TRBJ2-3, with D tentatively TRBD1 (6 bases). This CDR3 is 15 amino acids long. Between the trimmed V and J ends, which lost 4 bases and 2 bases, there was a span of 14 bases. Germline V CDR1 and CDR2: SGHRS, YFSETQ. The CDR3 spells CASSPQGTYTDTQYF. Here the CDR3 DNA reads TGCGCCAGCAGCCCTCAGGGGACCTACACAGATACGCAGTATTTT. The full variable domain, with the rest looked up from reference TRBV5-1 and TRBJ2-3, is KAGVTQTPRYLIKTRGQQVTLSCSPISGHRSVSWYQQTPGQGLQFLFEYFSETQRNKGNFPGRFSGRQFSNSRSEMNVSTLELGDSALYLCASSPQGTYTDTQYFGPGTRLTVL.